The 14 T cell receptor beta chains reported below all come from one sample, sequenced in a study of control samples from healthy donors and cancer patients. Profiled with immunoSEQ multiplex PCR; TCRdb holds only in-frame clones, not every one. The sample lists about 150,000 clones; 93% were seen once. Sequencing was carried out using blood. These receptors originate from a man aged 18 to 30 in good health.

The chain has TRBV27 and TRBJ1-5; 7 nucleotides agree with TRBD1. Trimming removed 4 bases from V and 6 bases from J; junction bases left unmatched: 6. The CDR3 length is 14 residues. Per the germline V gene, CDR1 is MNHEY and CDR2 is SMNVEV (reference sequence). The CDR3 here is CASSYRQGSQPQHF. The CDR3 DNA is TGTGCCAGCAGTTATCGACAGGGTAGTCAGCCCCAGCATTTT.

In DNA, the CDR3 is TGTGCTAGTGGTCCGAGAGGCGGCACCTACGAGCAGTACTTC. This codes for CASGPRGGTYEQYF. The chain has TRBV12-5 and TRBJ2-7; D ambiguous. Looked up from germline, CDR1 is LGHNT and CDR2 is FRNRAP. The CDR3 consists of 14 residues. V was clipped by 5 bases and J by 2 bases, with 13 bases between them.

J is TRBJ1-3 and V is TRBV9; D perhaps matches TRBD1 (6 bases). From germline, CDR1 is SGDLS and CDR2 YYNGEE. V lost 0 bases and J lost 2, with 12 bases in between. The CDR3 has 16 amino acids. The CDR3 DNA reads TGTGCCAGCAGCGTAGGGGGGCAGCTGGCTGGAAACACCATATATTTT. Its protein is CASSVGGQLAGNTIYF.

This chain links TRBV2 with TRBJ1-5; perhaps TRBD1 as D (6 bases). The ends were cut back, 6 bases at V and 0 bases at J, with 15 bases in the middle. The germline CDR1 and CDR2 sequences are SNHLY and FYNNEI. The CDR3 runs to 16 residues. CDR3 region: CASSDDRIHSNQPQHF. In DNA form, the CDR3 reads TGTGCCAGCAGCGATGACAGGATTCATAGCAATCAGCCCCAGCATTTT.

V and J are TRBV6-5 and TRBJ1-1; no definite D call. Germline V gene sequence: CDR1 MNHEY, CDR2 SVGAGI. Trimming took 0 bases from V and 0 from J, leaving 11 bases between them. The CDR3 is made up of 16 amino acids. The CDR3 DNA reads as TGTGCCAGCAGTTACTCTGTTCGCTTCCTGAACACTGAAGCTTTCTTT. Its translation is CASSYSVRFLNTEAFF.

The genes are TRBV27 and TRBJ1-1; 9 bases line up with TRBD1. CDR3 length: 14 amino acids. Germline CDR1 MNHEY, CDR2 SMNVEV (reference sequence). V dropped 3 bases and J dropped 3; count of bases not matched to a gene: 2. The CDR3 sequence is CASSLTGGYTEAFF. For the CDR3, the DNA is TGTGCCAGCAGTTTGACAGGGGGGTACACTGAAGCTTTCTTT.

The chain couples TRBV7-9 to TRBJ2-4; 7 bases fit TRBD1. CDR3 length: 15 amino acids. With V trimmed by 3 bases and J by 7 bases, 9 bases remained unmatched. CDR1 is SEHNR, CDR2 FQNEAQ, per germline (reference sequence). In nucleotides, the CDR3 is TGTGCCAGCAGCTTGGGGACAGCCAGGGGCAACATTCAGTACTTC. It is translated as CASSLGTARGNIQYF.

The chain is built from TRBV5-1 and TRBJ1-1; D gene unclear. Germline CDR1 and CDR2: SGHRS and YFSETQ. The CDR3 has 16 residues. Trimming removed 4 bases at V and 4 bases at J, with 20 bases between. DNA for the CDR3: TGCGCCAGCAGCCCAGGCCCACGGGAGCTAGGCACTGAAGCTTTCTTT. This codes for CASSPGPRELGTEAFF.

The chain's CDR3 is CASSRLGVRVDEQFF. In DNA form, the CDR3 reads TGTGCCAGCAGCCGACTCGGTGTGAGGGTCGATGAGCAGTTCTTC. The genes are TRBV5-6 and TRBJ2-1; TRBD2 is a possible D gene (5 bases). The CDR3 covers 15 residues. Trimming shortened V by 4 bases and J by 8 bases, and 19 bases separated the two germline ends. Germline V gene sequence: CDR1 SGHDT, CDR2 YYEEEE.

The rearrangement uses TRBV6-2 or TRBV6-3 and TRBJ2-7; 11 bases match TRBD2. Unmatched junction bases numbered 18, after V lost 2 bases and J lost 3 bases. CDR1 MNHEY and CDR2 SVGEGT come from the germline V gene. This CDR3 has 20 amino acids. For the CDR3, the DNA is TGTGCCAGCAGTTACCCTACTAGCGGGGGCCATCTTGGGAGGATCTACGAGCAGTACTTC. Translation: CASSYPTSGGHLGRIYEQYF.

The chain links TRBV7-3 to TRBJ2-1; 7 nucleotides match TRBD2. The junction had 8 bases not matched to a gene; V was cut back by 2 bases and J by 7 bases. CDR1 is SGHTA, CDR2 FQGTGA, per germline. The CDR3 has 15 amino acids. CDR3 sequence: CASSLWAGVLNEQFF. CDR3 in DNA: TGTGCCAGCAGCTTATGGGCGGGAGTTCTTAATGAGCAGTTCTTC.

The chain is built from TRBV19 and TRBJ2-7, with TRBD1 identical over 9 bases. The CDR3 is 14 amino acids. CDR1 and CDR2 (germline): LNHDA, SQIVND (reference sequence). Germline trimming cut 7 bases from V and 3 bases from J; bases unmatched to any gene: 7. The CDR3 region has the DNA TGTGCCAGTATGCCGGGACAGGGAGGCTACGAGCAGTACTTC. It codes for CASMPGQGGYEQYF.

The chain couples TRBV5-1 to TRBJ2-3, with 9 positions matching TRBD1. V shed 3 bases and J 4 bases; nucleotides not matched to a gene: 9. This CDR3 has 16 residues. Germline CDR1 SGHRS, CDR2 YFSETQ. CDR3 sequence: CASSSNRDRVSDTQYF. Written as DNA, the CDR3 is TGCGCCAGCAGCTCAAACCGGGACAGGGTTTCAGATACGCAGTATTTT.

For the CDR3, the DNA is TGTGCCAGCAGTAAGCGGGTAGCGCACTACGAGCAGTACTTC. This translates into CASSKRVAHYEQYF. The chain uses TRBV6-5 and TRBJ2-7; D is possibly TRBD2 (6 bases). The length of the CDR3 is 14 residues. Trimming stripped 5 bases from V and 3 bases from J, with 14 bases between. CDR1 is MNHEY, CDR2 SVGAGI, per germline.